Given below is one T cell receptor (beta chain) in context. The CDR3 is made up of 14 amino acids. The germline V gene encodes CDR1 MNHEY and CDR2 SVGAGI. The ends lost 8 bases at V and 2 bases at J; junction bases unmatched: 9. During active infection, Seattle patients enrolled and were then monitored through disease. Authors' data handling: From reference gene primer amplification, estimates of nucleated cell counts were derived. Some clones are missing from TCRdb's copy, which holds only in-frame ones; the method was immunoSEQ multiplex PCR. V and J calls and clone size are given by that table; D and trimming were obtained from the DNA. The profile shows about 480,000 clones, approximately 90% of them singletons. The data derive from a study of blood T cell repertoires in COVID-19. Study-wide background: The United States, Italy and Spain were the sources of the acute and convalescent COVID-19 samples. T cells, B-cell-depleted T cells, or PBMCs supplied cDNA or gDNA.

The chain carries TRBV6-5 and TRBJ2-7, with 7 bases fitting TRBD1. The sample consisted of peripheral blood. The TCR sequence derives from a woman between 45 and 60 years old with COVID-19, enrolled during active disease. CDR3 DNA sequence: TGTGCCAGCGGACGAGACAGGGCCACCTACGAGCAGTACTTC. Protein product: CASGRDRATYEQYF.